This entry lists 31 T cell receptor beta chains sequenced from one sample in a study of blood T cells in healthy people across ages. Through a sample-barcoded 5' primer and a J-beta primer mix, a second PCR was run for about 6 to 12 cycles. A single record per CDR3 protein comes from TCRdb applying MiXCR to the 5' RACE reads. Among about 1.4 million distinct CDR3 sequences listed, approximately 60% were seen once. Sequenced: blood. All receptors derive from a man aged 18 to 29 in good health.

This sequence joins TRBV5-1 and TRBJ2-7, with 7 bases fitting TRBD1. Germline CDR1 reads SGHRS; CDR2 reads YFSETQ. CDR3 length: 14 amino acids. J was trimmed by 2 bases and V by 0 bases; bases with no gene match: 2. This CDR3 is CASSLEDRTYEQYF. CDR3 DNA: TGCGCCAGCAGCTTGGAGGACAGGACCTACGAGCAGTACTTC.

This clonotype was counted between two and nine times. The rearrangement uses TRBV20-1 and TRBJ2-4; 9 positions agree with TRBD2. The DNA end is more similar to TRBJ2-7, so the J call may be wrong. There are 15 residues in the CDR3. Germline CDR1 is DFQATT and CDR2 is SNEGSKA (reference sequence). CDR3 sequence: CSASPSGVTSYEQYF. For the CDR3, the DNA is TGCAGTGCTAGTCCTAGCGGGGTGACTAGCTACGAGCAGTACTTC.

This clonotype was seen once. The CDR3 here is CASGDTDTQYF. CDR3 sequence (DNA): TGTGCCAGCGGCGACACAGATACGCAGTATTTT. The V gene is TRBV25-1, the J gene TRBJ2-3, with D unclear. Germline CDR1 MGHDK, CDR2 SYGVNS. The CDR3 has 11 amino acids. The V end was cut by 8 bases, the J end by 2 bases, with 5 bases between.

V and J are TRBV13 and TRBJ2-7, with D maybe TRBD1 (5 bases). CDR3 length: 15 amino acids. CDR1 is PRHDT and CDR2 is FYEKMQ in the germline V gene (reference sequence). V was clipped by 5 bases and J by 2 bases, with 16 bases between them. DNA for the CDR3: TGTGCCAGCAGCGACAGTGGACAACTTACCTACGAGCAGTACTTC. This encodes CASSDSGQLTYEQYF.

This clonotype was recorded a few times. The rearrangement uses TRBV29-1 and TRBJ2-4; no reliable D call. The J call could be wrong; TRBJ2-5 is a better fit for the DNA end. Germline lookup yields CDR1 SQVTM and CDR2 ANQGSEA. The CDR3 contains 12 residues. The CDR3: CSVEANLETQYF. Written as DNA, the CDR3 is TGCAGCGTTGAGGCGAATCTGGAGACCCAGTACTTC.

The chain joins TRBV20-1 to TRBJ2-1; possibly TRBD1 or TRBD2 for D (5 bases each). Germline CDR1 reads DFQATT; CDR2 reads SNEGSKA (reference sequence). The CDR3 covers 16 residues. Trimming left V 1 base short and J 2 bases short, with 15 bases between. CDR3 sequence reads: CSARADREGTYNEQFF. The CDR3 nucleotides are TGCAGTGCTAGAGCTGATCGTGAGGGGACCTACAATGAGCAGTTCTTC.

The chain links TRBV28 to TRBJ2-7; TRBD1 agrees at 7 bases. This CDR3 region has 16 residues. J lost 2 bases, V lost 0 bases, and 7 bases had no gene match. CDR1 and CDR2 (germline): MDHEN, SYDVKM. CDR3 coding DNA: TGTGCCAGCAGTTTATGGGTGGCTCAGGGGGCCTACGAGCAGTACTTC. Translating gives CASSLWVAQGAYEQYF.

The sample holds a few counts of this clonotype. V usage is TRBV3-1 and J usage is TRBJ2-1; D uncertain. This CDR3 has 12 amino acids. Per the germline V gene, CDR1 is LGHDT and CDR2 is YNNKEL (reference sequence). Deletions cut 0 bases from V and 9 bases from J, with 6 bases between. The CDR3 sequence is CASSQDDREQFF. DNA for the CDR3: TGTGCCAGCAGCCAAGATGATCGTGAGCAGTTCTTC.

The rearrangement uses TRBV7-9 and TRBJ1-6; a possible D gene is TRBD1 (5 bases). This CDR3 has 14 residues. The ends were cut back, 4 bases at V and 10 bases at J, with 14 bases in the middle. The germline V gene encodes CDR1 SEHNR and CDR2 FQNEAQ (reference sequence). The DNA for the CDR3 is TGTGCCAGCAGCTCCGACAGCCGTAGATCACCCCTCCACTTT. This gives the protein CASSSDSRRSPLHF.

This clonotype was counted only a few times. V is TRBV4-3 and J is TRBJ2-5; maybe TRBD2 (5 bases). The length of the CDR3 is 13 residues. Germline-derived CDR1 and CDR2 are LGHNA and YSLEER. V was cut by 1 base and J by 7 bases, with 10 bases left in between. CDR3 residues: CASSQVPRATQYF. The CDR3 bases are TGCGCCAGCAGCCAAGTACCGAGGGCGACCCAGTACTTC.

This chain joins TRBV28 and TRBJ2-7; 7 nucleotides align to TRBD1. Germline-derived CDR1 and CDR2 are MDHEN and SYDVKM. The CDR3 extends over 15 amino acids. Unmatched junction bases numbered 12, after V lost 5 bases and J lost 5 bases. The CDR3 reads CASSAYRGPPNEQYF. In nucleotides, the CDR3 is TGTGCCAGCAGTGCCTACAGGGGCCCTCCGAACGAGCAGTACTTC. The full variable domain, its missing parts supplied by reference TRBV28 and TRBJ2-7, is DVKVTQSSRYLVKRTGEKVFLECVQDMDHENMFWYRQDPGLGLRLIYFSYDVKMKEKGDIPEGYSVSREKKERFSLILESASTNQTSMYLCASSAYRGPPNEQYFGPGTRLTVT.

The rearrangement joins TRBV27 to TRBJ1-1, with D possibly being TRBD1 (5 bases). The CDR3 spans 13 residues. V was trimmed by 5 bases and J by 7 bases, leaving 14 bases between them. Germline V gives CDR1 MNHEY, CDR2 SMNVEV (reference sequence). Here the CDR3 reads CASSNLLGGEAFF. As DNA, the CDR3 is TGTGCCAGCAGTAACCTGCTGGGGGGTGAAGCTTTCTTT.

V usage is TRBV12-3 or TRBV12-4 and J usage is TRBJ2-1, with 10 positions matching TRBD2. Unmatched junction bases numbered 6, after V lost 6 bases and J lost 7 bases. The CDR3 has 14 amino acids. The CDR3 region has the DNA TGTGCCAGCAGAATAGCGGGGGGCGGGAATGAGCAGTTCTTC. Its protein product is CASRIAGGGNEQFF.

The chain recombines TRBV10-3 with TRBJ1-1; D possibly corresponds to TRBD1 (5 bases). Trimming took 1 base from V and 4 from J, leaving 10 bases between them. The CDR3 is made up of 14 amino acids. Germline CDR1 reads ENHRY; CDR2 reads SYGVKD. This CDR3 is CAISEFSGGTEAFF. CDR3 nucleotides: TGTGCCATCAGTGAGTTCTCGGGGGGCACTGAAGCTTTCTTT.

The CDR3 spells CAISESGTGVNTEAFF. The CDR3 DNA is TGTGCCATCAGTGAGTCGGGAACAGGGGTAAACACTGAAGCTTTCTTT. The chain couples TRBV10-3 to TRBJ1-1, with 7 bases identical to TRBD1. J lost 2 bases, V lost 0 bases, and 6 bases had no gene match. The length of the CDR3 is 16 residues. Germline V CDR1 and CDR2: ENHRY, SYGVKD.

The J gene is TRBJ1-2, the V gene TRBV7-2, with a possible D match to TRBD1 (6 bases). Germline assignment: CDR1 SGHTA and CDR2 FQGNSA. The V end was cut by 4 bases, the J end by 4 bases, with 16 bases between. This CDR3 spans 15 amino acids. The CDR3 sequence is CASSYHREGSYGYTF. CDR3 in DNA: TGTGCCAGCAGCTACCACAGGGAGGGGAGCTATGGCTACACCTTC. Full variable domain (missing parts from reference TRBV7-2 and TRBJ1-2): GAGVSQSPSNKVTEKGKDVELRCDPISGHTALYWYRQSLGQGLEFLIYFQGNSAPDKSGLPSDRFSAERTGGSVSTLTIQRTQQEDSAVYLCASSYHREGSYGYTFGSGTRLTVV.

This clonotype was detected once. This chain links TRBV7-2 with TRBJ2-1, with TRBD1 identical over 8 bases. The CDR3 has 16 residues. The ends lost 1 base at V and 2 bases at J; junction bases unmatched: 4. In germline, CDR1 is SGHTA, CDR2 FQGNSA. This CDR3 reads CASSLVQGAPYNEQFF. CDR3 nucleotide sequence: TGTGCCAGCAGCTTAGTGCAGGGGGCCCCCTACAATGAGCAGTTCTTC. The whole variable domain, remainder taken from reference TRBV7-2 and TRBJ2-1, is GAGVSQSPSNKVTEKGKDVELRCDPISGHTALYWYRQSLGQGLEFLIYFQGNSAPDKSGLPSDRFSAERTGGSVSTLTIQRTQQEDSAVYLCASSLVQGAPYNEQFFGPGTRLTVL.

The chain employs TRBV3-1 and TRBJ1-5, with unresolved D. Germline values: CDR1 LGHDT, CDR2 YNNKEL (reference sequence). The CDR3 has 15 residues. The ends were cut back, 1 base at V and 2 bases at J, with 9 bases in the middle. In DNA form, the CDR3 reads TGTGCCAGCAGCCAAGGTGGGCTAGGCAATCAGCCCCAGCATTTT. This encodes CASSQGGLGNQPQHF.

The rearrangement joins TRBV29-1 to TRBJ2-2, with TRBD2 matching over 9 bases. The V gene's germline CDR1 is SQVTM and CDR2 ANQGSEA. CDR3 length: 15 amino acids. The V and J ends lost 6 bases and 6 bases, in that order; junction bases with no gene match: 11. Written as DNA, the CDR3 is TGCAGCGTAGGAGATAGCGGGAGCTCGGCCGGGGAGCTGTTTTTT. The encoded protein is CSVGDSGSSAGELFF.

This clonotype appeared a single time. The CDR3 carries no conserved terminal phenylalanine or tryptophan, so it likely arises from a read error. V gene TRBV5-1 combines with J gene TRBJ2-3, with D tentatively TRBD2 (5 bases). V lost 0 bases to trimming and J lost 6 bases, with 17 bases between them. This CDR3 has 16 amino acids. Germline assignment: CDR1 SGHRS and CDR2 YFSETQ. CDR3 nucleotide sequence: TGCGCCAGCAGCTTGGATACGGGAAGGGTCGGGGATACGCAGTATCTT. Protein product: CASSLDTGRVGDTQYL.

The chain couples TRBV28 to TRBJ2-7; 9 bases fit TRBD1. The CDR3 sequence is 16 residues long. Per germline, CDR1 MDHEN and CDR2 SYDVKM. The junction had 11 bases not matched to a gene; V was cut back by 5 bases and J by 3 bases. CDR3 DNA: TGTGCCAGCAGTCCACACCTGGACAGGGGATTCTACGAGCAGTACTTC. Amino acids: CASSPHLDRGFYEQYF.

CDR3 residues: CASILSPDTQYF. CDR3 bases: TGTGCCAGCATTCTTTCCCCAGATACGCAGTATTTT. This rearrangement joins TRBV2 to TRBJ2-3; no firm D call. CDR3 length equals 12 residues. V was trimmed by 7 bases and J by 4 bases, leaving 9 bases between them. CDR1 is SNHLY and CDR2 is FYNNEI in the germline V gene. Complete variable domain (other parts from reference TRBV2 and TRBJ2-3): EPEVTQTPSHQVTQMGQEVILRCVPISNHLYFYWYRQILGQKVEFLVSFYNNEISEKSEIFDDQFSVERPDGSNFTLKIRSTKLEDSAMYFCASILSPDTQYFGPGTRLTVL.

The rearrangement uses TRBV11-1 and TRBJ2-1; 7 bases align to TRBD2. The junction had 7 bases not matched to a gene; V was cut back by 2 bases and J by 0 bases. The germline gives CDR1 SGHAT, CDR2 FQDESV (reference sequence). The CDR3 has 17 amino acids. CDR3: CASSLQVTGGSYNEQFF. DNA of the CDR3: TGTGCCAGCAGCTTACAAGTTACGGGGGGCTCCTACAATGAGCAGTTCTTC.

The chain couples TRBV12-3 or TRBV12-4 to TRBJ2-5; D gene ambiguous. Trimming took 0 bases from V and 1 from J, leaving 12 bases between them. The CDR3 is 16 residues long. As DNA, the CDR3 is TGTGCCAGCAGTTTAGCGCGTGGCATATCCCAAGAGACCCAGTACTTC. Its protein is CASSLARGISQETQYF.

V gene TRBV29-1 combines with J gene TRBJ2-3; D is unclear. V was pared by 6 bases and J by 0 bases, with 10 bases between. Looked up from germline, CDR1 is SQVTM and CDR2 is ANQGSEA. The CDR3 has 13 residues. CDR3 sequence reads: CSVSMGSTDTQYF. As DNA, the CDR3 is TGCAGCGTAAGCATGGGAAGCACAGATACGCAGTATTTT.

This chain uses TRBV20-1 with TRBJ1-6; TRBD1 might be the D (6 bases). The V end lost 4 bases, the J end lost 4 bases, and 8 bases lay between the germline ends. Germline-derived CDR1 and CDR2 are DFQATT and SNEGSKA (reference sequence). The CDR3 spans 13 residues. The DNA of the CDR3 is TGCAGTGCTATCGACAGGTATAATTCACCCCTCCACTTT. Its translation is CSAIDRYNSPLHF.

The chain couples TRBV4-1 to TRBJ1-4; TRBD1 agrees at 11 bases. Trimming took 2 bases from V and 7 from J; bases not matched to a gene: 6. Germline V gene lookup returns CDR1 MGHRA and CDR2 YSYEKL. The CDR3 is 16 residues long. CDR3 coding DNA: TGCGCCAGCAGCCAAACCGCCGGACAGGGGGCTGAAAAACTGTTTTTT. Protein sequence: CASSQTAGQGAEKLFF.

The J gene is TRBJ2-3, the V gene TRBV25-1; D gene ambiguous. V lost 2 bases to trimming and J lost 3 bases, with 6 bases between them. The germline V gene has CDR1 MGHDK and CDR2 SYGVNS. The CDR3 extends over 13 amino acids. In nucleotides, the CDR3 is TGTGCCAGCAGTGAAGTTTTAACAGATACGCAGTATTTT. This codes for CASSEVLTDTQYF.

J is TRBJ2-7 and V is TRBV4-1; tentative D call: TRBD1 (6 bases). Germline V lookup: CDR1 MGHRA, CDR2 YSYEKL. The V and J ends lost 2 bases and 2 bases respectively, with 13 bases between them. CDR3 length equals 15 residues. In DNA, the CDR3 is TGCGCCAGCAGCCAACGCACTGGACAGCCCTACGAGCAGTACTTC. Protein: CASSQRTGQPYEQYF.

The rearrangement joins TRBV5-6 to TRBJ1-1; 10 positions agree with TRBD1. The CDR3 is made up of 20 amino acids. With V trimmed by 4 bases and J by 0 bases, 18 bases remained unmatched. The V gene's germline CDR1 is SGHDT and CDR2 YYEEEE. Here the CDR3 reads CASSVAGTGESLDMNTEAFF. CDR3 coding DNA: TGTGCCAGCAGCGTGGCGGGGACAGGGGAGTCTTTGGATATGAACACTGAAGCTTTCTTT.

This clonotype was detected a few times. The rearrangement uses TRBV7-2 and TRBJ2-3; the match to TRBD2 covers 13 bases. V lost 4 bases and J lost 5; bases outside the gene matches: 6. CDR1 and CDR2 (germline): SGHTA, FQGNSA. The CDR3 contains 16 residues. CDR3 residues: CASSSWTSGGGDTQYF. CDR3 bases: TGTGCCAGCAGCTCCTGGACTAGCGGGGGAGGAGATACGCAGTATTTT.